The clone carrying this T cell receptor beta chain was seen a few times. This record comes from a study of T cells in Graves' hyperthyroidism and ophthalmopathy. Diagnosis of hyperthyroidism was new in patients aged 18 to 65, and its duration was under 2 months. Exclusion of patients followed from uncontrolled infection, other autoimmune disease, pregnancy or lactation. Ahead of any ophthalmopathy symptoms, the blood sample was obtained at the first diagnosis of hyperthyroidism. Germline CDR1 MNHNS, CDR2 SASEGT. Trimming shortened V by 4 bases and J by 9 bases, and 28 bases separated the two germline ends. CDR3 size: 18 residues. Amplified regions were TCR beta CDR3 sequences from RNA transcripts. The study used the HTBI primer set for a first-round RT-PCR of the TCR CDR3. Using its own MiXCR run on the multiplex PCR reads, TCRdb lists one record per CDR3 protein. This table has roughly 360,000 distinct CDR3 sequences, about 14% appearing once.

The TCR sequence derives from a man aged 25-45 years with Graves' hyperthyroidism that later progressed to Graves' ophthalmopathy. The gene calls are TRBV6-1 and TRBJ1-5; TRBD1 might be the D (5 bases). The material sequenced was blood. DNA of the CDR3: TGTGCCAGCAGTGCCGCAGGGTCGCGGGTAATGCCGGATCTGCCCCAGCATTTT. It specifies CASSAAGSRVMPDLPQHF.